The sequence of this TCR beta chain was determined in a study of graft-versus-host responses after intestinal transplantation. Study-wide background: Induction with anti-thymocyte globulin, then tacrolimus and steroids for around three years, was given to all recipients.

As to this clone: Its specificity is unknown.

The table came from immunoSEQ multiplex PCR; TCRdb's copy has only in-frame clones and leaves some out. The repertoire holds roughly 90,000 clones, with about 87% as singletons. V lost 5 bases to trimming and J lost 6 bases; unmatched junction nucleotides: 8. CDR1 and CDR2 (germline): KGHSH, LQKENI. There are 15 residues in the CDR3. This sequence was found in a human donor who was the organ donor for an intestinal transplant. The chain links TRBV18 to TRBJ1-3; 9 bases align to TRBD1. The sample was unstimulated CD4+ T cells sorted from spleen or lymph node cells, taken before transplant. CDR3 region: CASSSQGAVSNTIYF. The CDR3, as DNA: TGTGCCAGCTCATCACAGGGGGCAGTTTCAAACACCATATATTTT.